This is a list of T cell receptor beta chains from one sample in a study of cytotoxic CD8 clonotypes in ibrutinib-treated CLL. TCRdb's table, derived via immunoSEQ multiplex PCR, lists solely in-frame clones and lacks some. The top ten hold 5.5% to 8% of the sample, which has some 300,000 clones, around four fifths seen once. The sample here was PBMCs, taken before ibrutinib treatment. These receptors were obtained from a human donor with chronic lymphocytic leukemia. Each CDR3 is given with its conserved first and last residue. Each record gives: J gene, D gene, V gene, CDR3 length, clone size, CDR3 protein, CDR3 DNA. A D gene is named only where the DNA matches it firmly. Some rows have no size entry. The others give once, few or many, or a class for an expanded clone.

>TRBJ1-1|.|TRBV10-3|13|few
CAITLNPATEAFF
TGTGCCATCACCCTTAATCCGGCCACTGAAGCTTTCTTT
>TRBJ1-1|.|TRBV9|17|.
CASSGPKSDILSAEAFF
TGTGCCAGCAGCGGCCCTAAATCGGACATCTTGAGCGCTGAAGCTTTCTTT
>TRBJ2-7|TRBD1|TRBV7-2|15|few
CASSAAAGGIGEQYF
TGTGCCAGCAGCGCCGCGGCAGGGGGAATCGGGGAGCAGTACTTC
>TRBJ1-3|.|TRBV19|14|.
CASSLQGHGNTIYF
TGTGCCAGTAGTTTACAGGGACATGGAAACACCATATATTTT
>TRBJ1-5|.|TRBV6-5|13|.
CASRPPEGQPQHF
TGTGCCAGCAGACCACCCGAGGGACAGCCCCAGCATTTT
>TRBJ2-7|TRBD2|TRBV6-5|15|.
CASRPGLAAGAEQYF
TGTGCCAGCAGGCCGGGACTAGCGGCGGGGGCCGAGCAGTACTTC
>TRBJ2-7|.|TRBV7-9|15|.
CASSTPRTTNYEQYF
TGTGCCAGCAGCACGCCCAGGACTACAAACTACGAGCAGTACTTC
>TRBJ2-1|TRBD2|TRBV27|16|.
CASSSGTSGSYNEQFF
TGTGCCAGCAGCTCGGGGACTAGCGGCTCCTACAATGAGCAGTTCTTC
>TRBJ1-1|TRBD1|TRBV5-1|14|.
CASSGTGVNTEAFF
TGCGCCAGCAGCGGAACAGGGGTGAACACTGAAGCTTTCTTT
>TRBJ2-7|.|TRBV11-1|14|.
CASSRQESSYEQYF
TGTGCCAGCAGCCGTCAGGAGAGCTCCTACGAGCAGTACTTC
>TRBJ2-4|TRBD2|TRBV7-2|14|.
CASSLALAGNIQYF
TGTGCCAGCAGCTTAGCGCTAGCGGGAAACATTCAGTACTTC
>TRBJ1-2|.|TRBV27|17|.
CASSLSRPNSANYGYTF
TGTGCCAGCAGTTTATCAAGACCAAACTCGGCTAACTATGGCTACACCTTC
>TRBJ2-1|.|TRBV27|17|.
CASSPPTGLLGRDEQFF
TGTGCCAGCAGTCCTCCAACGGGACTTTTAGGGCGGGATGAGCAGTTCTTC
>TRBJ1-2|.|TRBV29-1|12|once
CSVDLGFGGYTF
TGCAGCGTTGATTTAGGTTTCGGTGGCTACACCTTC
>TRBJ2-2|.|TRBV6-6|14|.
CASRSTGTGGELFF
TGTGCCAGCAGATCTACAGGGACGGGCGGGGAGCTGTTTTTT
>TRBJ2-1|.|TRBV25-1|15|.
CASSDPRTGGNEQFF
TGTGCCAGCTCCGATCCTAGGACCGGGGGCAATGAGCAGTTCTTC
>TRBJ2-3|TRBD2|TRBV4-1|20|.
CASSQLPVGLAVSSTDTQYF
TGCGCCAGCAGCCAACTTCCAGTGGGACTAGCGGTGTCTAGCACAGATACGCAGTATTTT
>TRBJ2-5|.|TRBV4-2|15|.
CASSQVDGAGETQYF
TGTGCCAGCAGCCAAGTGGATGGGGCCGGGGAGACCCAGTACTTC
>TRBJ2-7|.|TRBV28|14|.
CASSPPGLTYEQYF
TGTGCCAGCAGCCCTCCGGGACTGACCTACGAGCAGTACTTC
>TRBJ2-7|.|TRBV15|15|.
CATSRVVAGNYEQYF
TGTGCCACCAGCAGAGTTGTGGCAGGAAACTACGAGCAGTACTTC
>TRBJ1-1|.|TRBV5-1|13|.
CASSLGANTEAFF
TGCGCCAGCAGCTTGGGGGCGAACACTGAAGCTTTCTTT
>TRBJ1-5|.|TRBV2|15|few
CASRVGGRGNQPQHF
TGTGCCAGCAGAGTTGGTGGAAGGGGCAATCAGCCCCAGCATTTT
>TRBJ2-7|TRBD2|TRBV7-2|18|.
CASSLRRSASGSFHEQYF
TGTGCCAGCAGCCTTCGTCGGTCTGCTAGCGGGAGCTTCCACGAGCAGTACTTC
>TRBJ2-5|TRBD2|TRBV10-3|14|.
CAIGSGRARETQYF
TGTGCCATCGGTAGCGGGAGGGCTCGAGAGACCCAGTACTTC
>TRBJ2-7|.|TRBV4-2|17|.
CASSQGGARASSYEQYF
TGTGCCAGCAGCCAAGGCGGCGCGCGGGCGAGCTCCTACGAGCAGTACTTC
>TRBJ1-5|.|TRBV5-1|15|.
CASSLGAGSNQPQHF
TGCGCCAGCAGCTTGGGCGCGGGGAGCAATCAGCCCCAGCATTTT
>TRBJ1-1|TRBD1|TRBV25-1|15|.
CASSESPGGHTEAFF
TGTGCCAGCAGTGAATCTCCAGGGGGGCACACTGAAGCTTTCTTT
>TRBJ2-7|TRBD2|TRBV11-1|16|few
CASSLVGEGLTDEQYF
TGTGCCAGCAGCTTAGTGGGGGAGGGTTTGACCGACGAGCAGTACTTC
>TRBJ2-7|.|TRBV6-1|14|.
CASSTGTAGMEQYF
TGTGCCAGCAGTACCGGGACAGCGGGGATGGAGCAGTACTTC
>TRBJ1-3|TRBD1|TRBV7-9|13|.
CASSRDRGNTIYF
TGTGCCAGCAGCAGAGACAGGGGGAACACCATATATTTT
>TRBJ2-1|TRBD2|TRBV6-1|14|.
CASSDLAGTNEQFF
TGTGCCAGCAGTGATCTAGCGGGGACGAATGAGCAGTTCTTC
>TRBJ2-1|TRBD1|TRBV5-1|16|.
CASSLGDRGSYNEQFF
TGCGCCAGCAGCTTGGGGGACAGGGGTTCCTACAATGAGCAGTTCTTC
>TRBJ2-1|TRBD2|TRBV19|16|.
CASSMAAGDNYNEQFF
TGTGCCAGTAGTATGGCCGCGGGAGACAACTACAATGAGCAGTTCTTC
>TRBJ2-3|.|TRBV4-1|16|once
CASSQDGPTSTDTQYF
TGCGCCAGCAGCCAAGATGGACCCACCAGCACAGATACGCAGTATTTT
>TRBJ2-2|TRBD2|TRBV9|17|once
CASSVAFGLAGTGELFF
TGTGCCAGCAGCGTAGCTTTTGGACTAGCAGGCACCGGGGAGCTGTTTTTT
>TRBJ2-7|TRBD2|TRBV5-1|15|.
CASSLTGTSGTEQYF
TGCGCCAGCAGCTTAACCGGGACTAGCGGAACCGAGCAGTACTTC
>TRBJ2-1|.|TRBV4-3|18|.
CASSQDPSHERSYNEQFF
TGCGCCAGCAGCCAAGATCCTTCCCACGAGCGCTCCTACAATGAGCAGTTCTTC
>TRBJ2-7|.|TRBV7-5|15|few
CVRSLALRGEYEQYF
TGTGTCAGAAGCTTAGCGCTAAGGGGAGAATACGAGCAGTACTTC
>TRBJ2-3|TRBD2|TRBV28|15|.
CASSFPAGGTDTQYF
TGTGCCAGCAGTTTTCCAGCGGGAGGCACAGATACGCAGTATTTT
>TRBJ2-1|.|TRBV7-9|12|.
CASSIEYNEQFF
TGTGCCAGCAGCATTGAATACAATGAGCAGTTCTTC
>TRBJ2-1|TRBD2|TRBV19|15|.
CASSILGGRDNEQFF
TGTGCCAGTAGTATATTGGGCGGGAGGGACAATGAGCAGTTCTTC
>TRBJ2-5|.|TRBV7-3|16|.
CASSLTGSGGSETQYF
TGTGCCAGCAGCTTAACCGGGTCTGGCGGCTCGGAGACCCAGTACTTC
>TRBJ2-5|TRBD2|TRBV28|23|.
CASSLRQLRGNPGLAGTQETQYF
TGTGCCAGCAGTTTACGTCAGCTCAGGGGGAACCCGGGACTAGCGGGGACTCAAGAGACCCAGTACTTC
>TRBJ1-1|.|TRBV30|13|.
CAWSVMSGSEAFF
TGTGCCTGGAGTGTAATGTCAGGGAGTGAAGCTTTCTTT
>TRBJ2-2|.|TRBV5-1|15|.
CASSFGTVNTGELFF
TGCGCCAGCAGCTTTGGCACGGTAAACACCGGGGAGCTGTTTTTT
>TRBJ1-1|.|TRBV15|13|.
CATSTTRAPEAFF
TGTGCCACCAGCACGACACGGGCTCCTGAAGCTTTCTTT
>TRBJ1-5|.|TRBV28|15|few
CASSPTRVSNQPQHF
TGTGCCAGCAGTCCTACTCGTGTTAGCAATCAGCCCCAGCATTTT
>TRBJ2-5|.|TRBV7-7|15|.
CASSPKGAGHETQYF
TGTGCCAGCAGCCCGAAGGGTGCGGGGCACGAGACCCAGTACTTC
>TRBJ2-2|TRBD1|TRBV30|16|.
CAWSVVGGWGTGELFF
TGTGCCTGGAGTGTAGTAGGGGGCTGGGGCACCGGGGAGCTGTTTTTT
>TRBJ2-4|TRBD1|TRBV25-1|14|.
CASRDRGSKNIQYF
TGTGCCAGCCGGGACAGGGGTTCCAAAAACATTCAGTACTTC
>TRBJ2-5|TRBD1|TRBV25-1|15|.
CASSEYKAGGETQYF
TGTGCCAGCAGTGAATATAAGGCAGGGGGAGAGACCCAGTACTTC
>TRBJ1-4|TRBD1|TRBV28|15|.
CASSGQGATNEKLFF
TGTGCCAGCAGCGGACAGGGAGCAACTAATGAAAAACTGTTTTTT
>TRBJ2-1|.|TRBV21-1|15|.
CASSGDSGNDNEQFF
TGTGCCAGCAGCGGGGATAGCGGGAATGACAATGAGCAGTTCTTC
>TRBJ1-3|.|TRBV29-1|13|few
CSARRASGNTIYF
TGCAGCGCACGACGGGCGTCTGGAAACACCATATATTTT
>TRBJ2-7|TRBD2|TRBV27|16|.
CASSRPGTSGFLEQYF
TGTGCCAGCAGTCGCCCCGGGACTAGCGGTTTTCTCGAGCAGTACTTC
>TRBJ1-4|.|TRBV5-8|14|.
CASSPALYTEKLFF
TGTGCCAGCAGCCCCGCTCTTTATACTGAAAAACTGTTTTTT
>TRBJ2-2|TRBD2|TRBV14|17|few
CASSRQKLAGVSGELFF
TGTGCCAGCAGCCGCCAGAAGCTAGCGGGAGTCTCCGGGGAGCTGTTTTTT